The TCR beta chain described here comes from a study of Ad26.COV2.S vaccination and SARS-CoV-2 variants. Sequencing used immunoSEQ multiplex PCR; TCRdb keeps in-frame clones, though not all of them. The data contain under 500,000 clones, about 92% of them seen just once; the ten biggest clones take up about 1.6%. Germline V gene lookup returns CDR1 MDHEN and CDR2 SYDVKM. CDR3 length: 15 residues. The V gene lost 6 bases and the J gene lost 6 bases, with 18 bases spanning the gap. Stated treatment: roughly 18 received Ad26.COV2.S at low or high dose, single or two shots; five or six received placebo; per-sample allocation not given. On day 63 after the first injection, vaccine and placebo recipients gave samples.

Sequenced material: peripheral blood, taken in a trial of Ad26.COV2.S vaccine versus placebo. This sequence was found in a person between 18 and 65 years old who received the Ad26.COV2.S COVID-19 vaccine or a placebo. The genes are TRBV28 and TRBJ1-5; a possible D gene is TRBD1 (6 bases). CDR3 nucleotide sequence: TGTGCCAGCAGCCCCACAGGGACGCGCAGTCAGCCCCAGCATTTT. It is translated as CASSPTGTRSQPQHF.